This T cell receptor beta chain was captured in a study of beta chain features in type 1 diabetes listed by TCRdb under 2018. For context, the study as a whole: Patients and healthy donors did not differ in mean age, gender distribution, total cell number or subset yield. A total of roughly 98,000,000 sorted cells were examined across all samples, and RNA yield correlated strongly with the number of cells per subset. In the study, recently diagnosed type 1 diabetes patients and matched healthy donors were compared on the TCRB repertoires of their sorted circulating CD4+ T cell subsets. Regulatory and stem cell-like memory subsets were isolated from only 8 patients and about eight healthy donors, whereas naive and central memory subsets came from all 30 or so donors. General study outcomes and caveats: PCR may preferentially amplify shorter templates, but because patient and control samples were amplified and corrected together, any resulting skew would affect both groups equally. Type 1 diabetes patients showed a moderate but significant shortening of TCRB CDR3 length in all four CD4+ subsets. Fewer insertions and more nucleotide deletions at VDJ recombination sites were observed in patients with type 1 diabetes, implying thymic rearrangement abnormalities. HLA sub-analyses involved small numbers of individuals, so any influence of HLA type on TCRB rearrangement remained unresolved. Because cDNA was sequenced instead of genomic DNA, highly expressing activated cells could be over-represented, though the groups showed no difference in activation or CD3 levels. Naive, central memory and regulatory TCRB repertoires appeared to be more alike among patients than among healthy donors.

A single peripheral blood draw of roughly 0.11 L on average was collected from each donor into heparinised tubes. Using a panel that included CD45RO, CCR7, CD25, CD127, CD95 and CD27, naive, central memory, regulatory and stem cell-like memory CD4+ T cells were sorted on a BD FACSAria II. A purity above 98% was achieved for all sorted populations. PBMCs were isolated immediately by Lymphoprep density gradient centrifugation and stained directly without culture. So that batch effects would be minimized, each experiment stained and sorted samples in pairs, pairing one healthy donor with one patient. As regards this clone: The target of this receptor is not known. Base-call qualities are not available, and no considerably larger clone is one nucleotide away.

The CDR3 sequence holds 14 residues, the cysteine and phenylalanine included. The DNA shown is the 42-base CDR3, in frame from base 1. The germline V gene supplies CDR1 SNHLY and CDR2 FYNNEI. Deletion took 0 bases off V and 9 bases off J, with a span of 12 bases between the germline ends. The entire isolated RNA was reverse transcribed using the High Capacity cDNA Reverse Transcription Kit, and thus expressed TCRB transcripts were sequenced. Deep immunoSEQ sequencing was applied to naive, central memory and regulatory T cell samples, giving an average of roughly 3.5 million total reads per sample. Sorted cells were lysed in RLT buffer and RNA was extracted with DNase-treated RNeasy Micro or Mini kits, depending on cell number. To prevent cross-contamination, each cell subset was processed individually, whereas patient and healthy donor samples were processed jointly. Using the immunoSEQ multiplex PCR, TCRB sequences were amplified from cDNA into 87-bp fragments spanning the CDR3 region. The amplicons were sequenced using the Illumina HiSeq platform. Per the source publication's procedure: PCR bias was corrected computationally using synthetic template baselines, and reads within Hamming distance 2 were collapsed, with unmergeable singletons discarded. Reads were aligned to IMGT to assign V, D and J genes, CDR3 length, and insertions or deletions at six rearrangement sites. Within each subset, clonotype counts were normalized to sorted cell number, after which true diversity and Gini coefficients were computed with the tcR R package. The overlap coefficient, calculated on TCRB nucleotide sequences, was used to quantify repertoire sharing. Out-of-frame TCRB sequences from naive cells were analyzed to stand in for the pre-selection repertoire. TCRdb mirrors the immuneACCESS table, restricted to in-frame sequences. Some clones are absent from its copies; in checked studies, under half trace to an unresolved V gene, and the reason for the others is unknown. That table is the source of V, J and clone size, and D and trimming were worked out from the DNA. The sample has 680,000 or so clones on record, about 16% of them singletons. 0.093% of the sample is held by the ten biggest clonotypes.

The chain joins TRBV2 to TRBJ2-1; the D gene could be either TRBD1 or TRBD2, each agreeing at 5 bases. The receptor was isolated from a man between 18 and 35 years old in good health. The sample comprised naive CD4+ T cells from blood. The intended sense of this specimen's cell subset or site label: true naive CD4+ T cells. The DNA sequence follows: TGTGCCAGCAGTGAAGCGTACAGGAGCGGTGAGCAGTTCTTC. Its product reads: CASSEAYRSGEQFF. This CDR3, with the reference TRBV2 and TRBJ2-1 proteins standing in past its ends, gives the full variable domain EPEVTQTPSHQVTQMGQEVILRCVPISNHLYFYWYRQILGQKVEFLVSFYNNEISEKSEIFDDQFSVERPDGSNFTLKIRSTKLEDSAMYFCASSEAYRSGEQFFGPGTRLTVL.